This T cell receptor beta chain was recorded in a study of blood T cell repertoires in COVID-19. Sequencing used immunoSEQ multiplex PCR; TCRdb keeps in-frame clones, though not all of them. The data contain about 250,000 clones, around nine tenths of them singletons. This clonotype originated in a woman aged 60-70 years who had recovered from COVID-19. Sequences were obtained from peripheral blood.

Written as DNA, the CDR3 is TGCGCCAGCAGCTTGCCTCCCAGGGTGGACGAGCAGTACTTC. Translation gives CASSLPPRVDEQYF. V and J are TRBV5-1 and TRBJ2-7, with D maybe TRBD1 (5 bases). Germline loops: CDR1 SGHRS, CDR2 YFSETQ. V lost 1 base, J lost 5 bases, and 13 bases lay in between. This CDR3 is 14 amino acids long.